Presented here are 18 T cell receptor beta chains from one specimen sequenced in a study of blood T cell repertoires in COVID-19. Assay: immunoSEQ multiplex PCR; the TCRdb copy retains only in-frame clones and omits some. Of 350,000 to 450,000 clones listed, around 87% are singletons. Sequenced sample: PBMCs or T cells enriched from blood (not recorded which). The receptors stem from a man in his forties or fifties in a cohort exposed to, infected with or recovered from COVID-19 (not recorded which).

This rearrangement joins TRBV9 to TRBJ1-3; tentative D call: TRBD1 (5 bases). The germline gives CDR1 SGDLS, CDR2 YYNGEE. The CDR3 totals 16 residues. Trimming stripped 0 bases from V and 2 bases from J, with 12 bases between. The CDR3 loop reads CASSVDQGFTGNTIYF. CDR3 DNA sequence: TGTGCCAGCAGCGTAGACCAGGGCTTTACTGGAAACACCATATATTTT.

The V call is TRBV28, the J call TRBJ2-1; 10 bases align to TRBD2. Germline V CDR1 and CDR2: MDHEN, SYDVKM. J was trimmed by 10 bases and V by 6 bases; bases with no gene match: 12. The CDR3 runs to 15 residues. The CDR3 bases are TGTGCCAGCAGCCGTACTGTAGCGGGAGGAGGGGAGCAGTTCTTC. Translating it yields CASSRTVAGGGEQFF.

This chain joins TRBV13 and TRBJ2-7; 7 nucleotides agree with TRBD1. The V segment lost 5 bases and the J segment 0 bases; nucleotides outside the gene matches: 4. The CDR3 runs 14 residues. Germline V gene lookup returns CDR1 PRHDT and CDR2 FYEKMQ (reference sequence). The CDR3 region is CASSPQGYSYEQYF. For the CDR3, the DNA is TGTGCCAGCAGCCCACAGGGGTACTCCTACGAGCAGTACTTC.

V is TRBV2 and J is TRBJ1-1; TRBD1 is a possible D gene (5 bases). This CDR3 contains 14 residues. V lost 5 bases, J lost 5 bases, and 15 bases lay in between. The V gene's germline CDR1 is SNHLY and CDR2 FYNNEI. The CDR3 bases are TGTGCCAGCAGTAAAGAGAACGGGGGGACTGAAGCTTTCTTT. Its translation is CASSKENGGTEAFF.

The chain is built from TRBV4-1 and TRBJ1-5; a possible D gene is TRBD1 (5 bases). This CDR3 is 15 amino acids long. The germline CDR1 and CDR2 sequences are MGHRA and YSYEKL. V was cut by 1 base and J by 5 bases, with 12 bases left in between. This chain's CDR3 is CASSQVGGDHQPQHF. The CDR3 DNA reads TGCGCCAGCAGCCAAGTCGGAGGGGATCATCAGCCCCAGCATTTT.

This chain uses TRBV29-1 with TRBJ1-5; D remains ambiguous. Trimming removed 5 bases from V and 3 bases from J, with 11 bases in between. Germline lookup yields CDR1 SQVTM and CDR2 ANQGSEA. This CDR3 contains 13 residues. CDR3 loop: CSVCEAYNQPQHF. In DNA, the CDR3 is TGCAGCGTTTGTGAGGCGTACAATCAGCCCCAGCATTTT.

The rearrangement links TRBV30 to TRBJ1-1; perhaps TRBD1 as D (5 bases). Germline V lookup: CDR1 GTSNPN, CDR2 SVGIG (reference sequence). The V and J ends lost 7 bases and 1 base respectively, with 13 bases between them. The CDR3 extends over 13 amino acids. CDR3 coding DNA: TGTGCCTTCTCCAGGGCAACGAACACTGAAGCTTTCTTT. Translation gives CAFSRATNTEAFF.

This clone was recorded once. The chain combines TRBV5-6 with TRBJ2-7; D gene unclear. The germline V and J ends were trimmed by 4 bases and 2 bases, with 16 bases remaining between them. CDR3 length equals 15 residues. CDR1 SGHDT and CDR2 YYEEEE come from the germline V gene. CDR3 in amino acids: CASSPSLQQTYEQYF. The DNA of the CDR3 is TGTGCCAGCAGCCCCAGTCTACAGCAGACCTACGAGCAGTACTTC.

This chain connects TRBV4-1 to TRBJ1-4, with TRBD1 matching 10 bases. V was clipped by 1 base and J by 0 bases; unmatched bases: 5. Germline loops: CDR1 MGHRA, CDR2 YSYEKL. The CDR3 has 18 residues. This chain's CDR3 is CASSQAPDRGATNEKLFF. The CDR3 DNA follows: TGCGCCAGCAGCCAAGCCCCGGACAGGGGGGCAACTAATGAAAAACTGTTTTTT.

The CDR3 loop reads CASSPIARTGMNTEAFF. The DNA of the CDR3 is TGTGCCAGCAGCCCGATAGCCCGGACGGGGATGAACACTGAAGCTTTCTTT. The rearrangement uses TRBV7-6 and TRBJ1-1; D remains ambiguous. Germline V lookup: CDR1 SGHVS, CDR2 FNYEAQ. Trimming left V 5 bases short and J 0 bases short, with 19 bases between. The CDR3 spans 17 residues.

The V gene is TRBV4-1, the J gene TRBJ2-3, with no clear D. The CDR3 is made up of 12 amino acids. Trimming cost V 1 base and J 5 bases, with 4 bases left between them. The V gene's germline CDR1 is MGHRA and CDR2 YSYEKL. The CDR3 DNA follows: TGCGCCAGCAGCCAAGTTCAAGATACGCAGTATTTT. Encoded protein: CASSQVQDTQYF.

The chain joins TRBV5-4 to TRBJ1-2; perhaps TRBD1 as D (5 bases). CDR1 and CDR2 from the germline V gene are SGHNT and YYREEE (reference sequence). The CDR3 contains 14 residues. V lost 1 base and J lost 4, with 11 bases in between. The CDR3 bases are TGTGCCAGCAGCTTGTGGGGCGGGGCCTATGGCTACACCTTC. Protein sequence: CASSLWGGAYGYTF.

The chain combines TRBV28 with TRBJ2-7; no clear D gene. Looked up from germline, CDR1 is MDHEN and CDR2 is SYDVKM. The CDR3 has 11 residues. Trimming shortened V by 4 bases and J by 6 bases, and 7 bases separated the two germline ends. Here the CDR3 reads CASSSPREQYF. CDR3 bases: TGTGCCAGCAGTTCCCCCCGCGAGCAGTACTTC.

The chain combines TRBV5-1 with TRBJ2-3; TRBD2 might be the D (6 bases). The length of the CDR3 is 15 residues. V lost 3 bases and J lost 6, with 17 bases in between. CDR1 SGHRS and CDR2 YFSETQ come from the germline V gene. The CDR3 region has the DNA TGCGCCAGCAGCTCGGAAACTAGCCTGGTGGATACGCAGTATTTT. This sequence encodes CASSSETSLVDTQYF.

CDR3 DNA: TGTGCCTGGAGTGGACAGACTCTATTAGGAAACACCATATATTTT. Translated: CAWSGQTLLGNTIYF. The chain links TRBV30 to TRBJ1-3, with D maybe TRBD1 (5 bases). This CDR3 is built from 15 residues. Germline CDR1 and CDR2: GTSNPN and SVGIG (reference sequence). V lost 1 base and J 4 bases, leaving 14 bases between the germline ends.

CDR3 coding DNA: TGTGCCAGTAGTAGTGGGCTACCGCCCCACAATGAGCAGTTCTTC. Translating it yields CASSSGLPPHNEQFF. The V and J genes are TRBV19 and TRBJ2-1; D gene unclear. Germline CDR1 LNHDA, CDR2 SQIVND (reference sequence). Trimming removed 4 bases at V and 5 bases at J, with 15 bases between. The length of the CDR3 is 15 residues.

This chain joins TRBV7-3 and TRBJ2-5, with 10 bases aligning to TRBD2. The CDR3 runs to 16 residues. Germline values: CDR1 SGHTA, CDR2 FQGTGA. Trimming at V came to 1 base and at J to 7 bases, leaving 9 bases not matched to a gene. Written as DNA, the CDR3 is TGTGCCAGCAGCTTAAGCCCAGCGGGAGGGCCGGGGACCCAGTACTTC. Translated, it gives CASSLSPAGGPGTQYF.

The chain links TRBV18 to TRBJ2-7, with 9 bases identical to TRBD1. V lost 3 bases and J lost 7; bases outside the gene matches: 7. The germline CDR1 and CDR2 sequences are KGHSH and LQKENI. The CDR3 totals 14 residues. CDR3 sequence (DNA): TGTGCCAGCTCACCGGACAGGGGCCAGATAGAGCAGTACTTC. Protein: CASSPDRGQIEQYF.